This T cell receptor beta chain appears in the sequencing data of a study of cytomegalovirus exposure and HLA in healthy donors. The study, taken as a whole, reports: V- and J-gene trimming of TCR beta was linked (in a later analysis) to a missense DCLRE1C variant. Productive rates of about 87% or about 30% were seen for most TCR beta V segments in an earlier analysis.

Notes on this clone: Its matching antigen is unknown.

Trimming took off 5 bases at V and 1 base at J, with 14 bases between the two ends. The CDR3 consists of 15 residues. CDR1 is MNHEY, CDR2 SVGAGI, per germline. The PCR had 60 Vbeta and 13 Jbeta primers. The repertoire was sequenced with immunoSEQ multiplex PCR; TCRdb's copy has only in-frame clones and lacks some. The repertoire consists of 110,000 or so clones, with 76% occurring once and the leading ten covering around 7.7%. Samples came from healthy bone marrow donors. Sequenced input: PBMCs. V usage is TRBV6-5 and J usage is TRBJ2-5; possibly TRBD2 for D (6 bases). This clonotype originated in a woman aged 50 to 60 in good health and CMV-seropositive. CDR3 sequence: CASSRDSLGQETQYF. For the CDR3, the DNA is TGTGCCAGCAGTCGGGACTCGCTGGGCCAAGAGACCCAGTACTTC.